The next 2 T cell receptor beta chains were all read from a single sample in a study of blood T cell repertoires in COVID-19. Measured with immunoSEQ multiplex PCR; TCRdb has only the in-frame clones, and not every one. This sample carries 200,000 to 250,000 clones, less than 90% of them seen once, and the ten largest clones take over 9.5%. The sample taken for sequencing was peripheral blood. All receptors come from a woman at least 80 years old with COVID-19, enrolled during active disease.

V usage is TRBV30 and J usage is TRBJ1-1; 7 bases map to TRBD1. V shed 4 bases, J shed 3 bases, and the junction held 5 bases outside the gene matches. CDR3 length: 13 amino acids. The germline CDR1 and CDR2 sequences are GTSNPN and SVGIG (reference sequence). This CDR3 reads CAWNKGAHTEAFF. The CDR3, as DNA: TGTGCCTGGAATAAGGGGGCACACACTGAAGCTTTCTTT.

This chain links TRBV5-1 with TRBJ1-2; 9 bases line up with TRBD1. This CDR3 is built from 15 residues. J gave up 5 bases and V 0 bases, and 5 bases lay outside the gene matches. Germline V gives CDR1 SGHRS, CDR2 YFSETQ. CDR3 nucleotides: TGCGCCAGCAGCTTGGCGGGACAGGGTTCTTATGGCTACACCTTC. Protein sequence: CASSLAGQGSYGYTF.